This TCR beta chain was identified in a study of shared clonotypes between healthy human individuals. Overall study findings and caveats: When naive CD4 clonotypes were compared across a few donors, 4% to 6.5% were shared.

Assay: immunoSEQ multiplex PCR; the TCRdb copy retains only in-frame clones and omits some. The repertoire holds roughly 2.5 million clones, with over 85% as singletons. As for this clone: The antigen remains undetermined.

The sample taken for sequencing was naive CD4+ T cells sorted from blood. Subset specified: CD45RA+ positively selected. The sequence was collected from a man between 18 and 29 years old in good health.

This CDR3 is CAWSRLHREGIKNIQYF. Written as DNA, the CDR3 is TGTGCCTGGAGTAGGTTGCACAGAGAGGGGATCAAAAACATTCAGTACTTC. The V gene is TRBV30, the J gene TRBJ2-4; possibly TRBD1 or TRBD2 for D (5 bases each). The CDR3 spans 17 residues. The V gene lost 2 bases and the J gene lost 3 bases, with 20 bases spanning the gap. Germline values: CDR1 GTSNPN, CDR2 SVGIG (reference sequence).